The 15 T cell receptor beta chains given below trace back to one sample, sequenced in a study of T cells in Graves' hyperthyroidism and ophthalmopathy. Amplification yielded TCR beta CDR3 regions, with RNA transcripts as the source. Using the HTBI primer set, a first-round RT-PCR was run on the TCR CDR3. Using its own MiXCR run on the multiplex PCR reads, TCRdb lists one record per CDR3 protein. The sample consists of 300,000 to 400,000 distinct CDR3 sequences, 18% of them appearing once. The specimen sequenced was blood. All receptors come from a woman between 45 and 60 years old with Graves' hyperthyroidism.

This chain joins TRBV6-2 or TRBV6-3 and TRBJ2-1, with unresolved D. The germline gives CDR1 MNHEY, CDR2 SVGEGT. The CDR3 contains 14 residues. Deletions cut 2 bases from V and 6 bases from J, with 11 bases between. The CDR3 DNA is TGTGCCAGCAGTTACGAAGGATGGGGCAATGAGCAGTTCTTC. Translated: CASSYEGWGNEQFF.

This sequence joins TRBV12-3 or TRBV12-4 and TRBJ2-1, with 10 bases fitting TRBD2. J lost 7 bases, V lost 7 bases, and 7 bases had no gene match. The CDR3 sequence is 14 residues long. The CDR3 reads CASTPGTSENEQFF. Here the CDR3 DNA reads TGTGCCAGCACCCCCGGGACTAGCGAGAATGAGCAGTTCTTC.

This clonotype was counted many times. The gene calls are TRBV30 and TRBJ2-4; 10 bases are a match to TRBD1. Germline V gene data show CDR1 as GTSNPN and CDR2 as SVGIG (reference sequence). V dropped 4 bases and J dropped 8; count of bases not matched to a gene: 5. This CDR3 has 13 amino acids. The CDR3 is CAWTGQGGDIQYF. The CDR3 DNA is TGTGCCTGGACCGGACAGGGGGGGGACATTCAGTACTTC.

J is TRBJ2-2 and V is TRBV6-1; 8 nucleotides align to TRBD2. The CDR3 is made up of 15 amino acids. V lost 5 bases to trimming and J lost 3 bases; unmatched junction nucleotides: 5. Germline CDR1 MNHNS, CDR2 SASEGT. The CDR3 spells CASSPRGGYTGELFF. The CDR3 nucleotides read TGTGCCAGCAGTCCCCGGGGGGGGTACACCGGGGAGCTGTTTTTT.

This clonotype was seen a single time. The chain recombines TRBV3-1 with TRBJ1-2; D is undetermined. This CDR3 is built from 14 residues. The germline gives CDR1 LGHDT, CDR2 YNNKEL (reference sequence). V was cut by 3 bases and J by 2 bases, with 10 bases left in between. In DNA form, the CDR3 reads TGTGCCAGCAGCCAGAACTACGGGAACTATGGCTACACCTTC. The encoded protein is CASSQNYGNYGYTF.

The rearrangement uses TRBV9 and TRBJ1-4; 7 nucleotides align to TRBD1. The germline gives CDR1 SGDLS, CDR2 YYNGEE. The CDR3 spans 15 residues. The V segment lost 0 bases and the J segment 5 bases; nucleotides outside the gene matches: 4. The CDR3 DNA reads as TGTGCCAGCAGCGTAGAAAGGGGGCGGAATGAAAAACTGTTTTTT. Residues: CASSVERGRNEKLFF.

In DNA form, the CDR3 reads TGTGCCAGCAGCCCCGACAGACCCGGTAGACTTTCTAACTATGGCTACACCTTC. This sequence encodes CASSPDRPGRLSNYGYTF. The chain combines TRBV6-1 with TRBJ1-2; a weak D match, TRBD1 (5 bases). Germline-derived CDR1 and CDR2 are MNHNS and SASEGT. Trimming left V 6 bases short and J 0 bases short, with 23 bases between. The CDR3 loop spans 18 amino acids.

The V and J genes are TRBV19 and TRBJ1-5; no definite D call. CDR1 LNHDA and CDR2 SQIVND come from the germline V gene (reference sequence). With 7 bases removed from V and 2 bases from J, the gap between germline ends came to 12 bases. The CDR3 length is 14 residues. As DNA, the CDR3 is TGTGCCAGTAAAGGAGGGATAGGCAATCAGCCCCAGCATTTT. Encoded protein: CASKGGIGNQPQHF.

This rearrangement joins TRBV5-4 to TRBJ2-1; D is possibly TRBD2 (6 bases). V lost 3 bases and J lost 7, with 17 bases in between. CDR1 is SGHNT and CDR2 is YYREEE in the germline V gene (reference sequence). This CDR3 spans 15 amino acids. CDR3 nucleotide sequence: TGTGCCAGCAGCTCCCCCAGCGGGCCGGAAAATGAGCAGTTCTTC. It encodes CASSSPSGPENEQFF.

The chain couples TRBV29-1 to TRBJ2-7; D could derive from TRBD1 or TRBD2 (5 bases each). Per germline, CDR1 SQVTM and CDR2 ANQGSEA. With 2 bases removed from V and 4 bases from J, the gap between germline ends came to 18 bases. CDR3 length equals 15 residues. The CDR3 DNA follows: TGCAGCGTTGAACGAGGCGAAAGGGACGGATACGAGCAGTACGTC. As protein: CSVERGERDGYEQYV.

This clonotype was counted a few times. The chain is built from TRBV12-3 or TRBV12-4 and TRBJ2-3, with 11 bases that match TRBD2. The CDR3 runs 15 residues. Unmatched junction bases numbered 6, after V lost 6 bases and J lost 4 bases. The CDR3 bases are TGTGCCAGCAGCTCTAGCGGGGGGCCGGCAGATACGCAGTATTTT. Protein: CASSSSGGPADTQYF.

The table lists this clonotype with many counts. The V gene is TRBV18, the J gene TRBJ1-1; D ambiguous. V shed 2 bases and J shed 4 bases, with 14 bases lying between them. The CDR3 loop spans 15 amino acids. Germline CDR1 reads KGHSH; CDR2 reads LQKENI. This chain's CDR3 is CASSPAQGWGTEAFF. The CDR3 nucleotides read TGTGCCAGCTCACCAGCCCAAGGGTGGGGCACTGAAGCTTTCTTT.

This chain connects TRBV6-1 to TRBJ1-5; 9 bases match TRBD1. Per the germline V gene, CDR1 is MNHNS and CDR2 is SASEGT. The CDR3 has 17 amino acids. The ends lost 5 bases at V and 4 bases at J; junction bases unmatched: 12. The CDR3 loop is CASSQIGTGLGNQPQHF. In DNA, the CDR3 is TGTGCCAGCAGTCAGATCGGGACAGGGTTAGGGAATCAGCCCCAGCATTTT.

This clonotype was observed a handful of times. The rearrangement links TRBV10-3 to TRBJ2-5; 10 bases are a match to TRBD2. The CDR3 extends over 15 amino acids. Germline CDR1 and CDR2: ENHRY and SYGVKD. With V trimmed by 2 bases and J by 5 bases, 5 bases remained unmatched. In DNA, the CDR3 is TGTGCCATCAGTGAGACCAGCGGGGGGGGGGAGACCCAGTACTTC. It translates to CAISETSGGGETQYF.

The chain has TRBV18 and TRBJ1-1, with a possible D match to TRBD1 (5 bases). The CDR3 is 14 amino acids. Per germline, CDR1 KGHSH and CDR2 LQKENI. V was pared by 4 bases and J by 0 bases, with 9 bases between. CDR3 DNA: TGTGCCAGCTCACTAGACAGAATGAACACTGAAGCTTTCTTT. As protein: CASSLDRMNTEAFF.